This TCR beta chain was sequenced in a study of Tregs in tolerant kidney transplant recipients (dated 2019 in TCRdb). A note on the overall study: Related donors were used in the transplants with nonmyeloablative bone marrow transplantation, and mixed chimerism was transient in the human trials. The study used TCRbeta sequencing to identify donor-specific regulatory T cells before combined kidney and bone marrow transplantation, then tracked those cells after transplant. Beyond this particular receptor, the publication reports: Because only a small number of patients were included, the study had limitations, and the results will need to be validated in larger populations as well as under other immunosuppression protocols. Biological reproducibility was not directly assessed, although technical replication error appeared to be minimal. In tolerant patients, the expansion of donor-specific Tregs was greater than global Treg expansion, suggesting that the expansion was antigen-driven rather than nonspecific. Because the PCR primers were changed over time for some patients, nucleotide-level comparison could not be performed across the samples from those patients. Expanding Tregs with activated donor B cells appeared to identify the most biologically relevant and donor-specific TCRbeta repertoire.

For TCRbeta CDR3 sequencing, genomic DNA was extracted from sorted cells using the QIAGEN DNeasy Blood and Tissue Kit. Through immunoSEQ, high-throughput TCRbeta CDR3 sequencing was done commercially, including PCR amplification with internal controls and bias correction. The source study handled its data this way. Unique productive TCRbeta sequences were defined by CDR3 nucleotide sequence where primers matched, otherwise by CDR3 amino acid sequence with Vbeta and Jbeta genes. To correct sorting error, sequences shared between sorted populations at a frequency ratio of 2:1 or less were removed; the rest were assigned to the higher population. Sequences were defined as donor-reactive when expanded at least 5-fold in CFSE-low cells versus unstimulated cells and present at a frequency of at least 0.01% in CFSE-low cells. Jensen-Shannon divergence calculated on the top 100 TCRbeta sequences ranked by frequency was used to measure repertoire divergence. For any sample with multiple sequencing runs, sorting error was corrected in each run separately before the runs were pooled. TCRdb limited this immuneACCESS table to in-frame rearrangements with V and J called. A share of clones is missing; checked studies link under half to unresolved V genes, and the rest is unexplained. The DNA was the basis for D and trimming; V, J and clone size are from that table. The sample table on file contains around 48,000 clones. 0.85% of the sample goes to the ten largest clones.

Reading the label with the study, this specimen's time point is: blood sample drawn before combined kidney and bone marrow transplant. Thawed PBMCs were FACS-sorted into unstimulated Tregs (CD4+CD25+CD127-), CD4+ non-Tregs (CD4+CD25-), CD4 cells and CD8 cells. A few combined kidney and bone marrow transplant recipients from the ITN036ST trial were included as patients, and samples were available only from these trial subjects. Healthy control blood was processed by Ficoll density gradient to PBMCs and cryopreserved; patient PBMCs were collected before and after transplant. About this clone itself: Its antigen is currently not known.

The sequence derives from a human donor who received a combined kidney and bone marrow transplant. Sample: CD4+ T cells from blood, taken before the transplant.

The CDR3 amino acid sequence is: CASSQVAGLGEKLFF. The sequenced part of the CDR3 DNA is TGTGCCAGCAGCCAAGTTGCGGGCTTGGGTGAAAAA. The chain joins TRBV14 to TRBJ1-4, with the D gene call left open. The CDR3 end is not reached by the read, which stops 3 residues before it; the germline J gene fills it in. CDR1 and CDR2 are drawn from the germline V gene: SGHDN, FVKESK. Trimming removed 1 base from V and 7 bases from J, leaving 13 bases between the germline ends. The CDR3 goes from the cysteine to the phenylalanine over 15 residues. The CDR3 was read in part: 36 bases, with the frame set at base 1.